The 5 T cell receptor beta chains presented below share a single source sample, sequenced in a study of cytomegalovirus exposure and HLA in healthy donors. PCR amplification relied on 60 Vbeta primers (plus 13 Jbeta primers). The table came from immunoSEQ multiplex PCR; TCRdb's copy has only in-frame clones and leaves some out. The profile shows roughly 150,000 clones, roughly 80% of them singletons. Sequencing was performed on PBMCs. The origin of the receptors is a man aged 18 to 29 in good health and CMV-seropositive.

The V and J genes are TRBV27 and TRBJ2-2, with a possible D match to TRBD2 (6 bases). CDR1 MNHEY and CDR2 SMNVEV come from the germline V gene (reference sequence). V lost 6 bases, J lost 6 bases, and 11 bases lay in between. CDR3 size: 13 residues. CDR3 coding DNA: TGTGCCAGCAGGGACTATGTCGCCGGGGAGCTGTTTTTT. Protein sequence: CASRDYVAGELFF.

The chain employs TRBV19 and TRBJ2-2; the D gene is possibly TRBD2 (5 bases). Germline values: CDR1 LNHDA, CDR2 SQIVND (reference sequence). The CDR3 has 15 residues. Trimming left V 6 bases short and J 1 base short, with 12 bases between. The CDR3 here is CASRVGMGNTGELFF. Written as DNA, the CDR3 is TGTGCCAGTAGGGTCGGGATGGGGAACACCGGGGAGCTGTTTTTT.

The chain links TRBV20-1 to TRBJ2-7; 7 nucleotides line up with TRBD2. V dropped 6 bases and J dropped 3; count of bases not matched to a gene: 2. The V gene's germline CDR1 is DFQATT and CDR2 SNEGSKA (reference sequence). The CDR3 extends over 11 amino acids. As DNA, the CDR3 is TGCAGTGCGGGGAGGGACTACGAGCAGTACTTC. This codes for CSAGRDYEQYF.

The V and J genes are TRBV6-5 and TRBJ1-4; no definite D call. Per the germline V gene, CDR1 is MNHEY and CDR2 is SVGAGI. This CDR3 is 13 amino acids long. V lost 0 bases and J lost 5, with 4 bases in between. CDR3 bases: TGTGCCAGCAGTTACTCGCAGAATGAAAAACTGTTTTTT. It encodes CASSYSQNEKLFF.

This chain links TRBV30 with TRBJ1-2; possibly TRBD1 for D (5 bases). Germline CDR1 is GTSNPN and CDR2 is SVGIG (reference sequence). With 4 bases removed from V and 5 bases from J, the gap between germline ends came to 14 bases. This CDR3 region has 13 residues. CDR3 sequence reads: CAWIGGQYYGYTF. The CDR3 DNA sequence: TGTGCCTGGATCGGGGGTCAGTATTATGGCTACACCTTC.